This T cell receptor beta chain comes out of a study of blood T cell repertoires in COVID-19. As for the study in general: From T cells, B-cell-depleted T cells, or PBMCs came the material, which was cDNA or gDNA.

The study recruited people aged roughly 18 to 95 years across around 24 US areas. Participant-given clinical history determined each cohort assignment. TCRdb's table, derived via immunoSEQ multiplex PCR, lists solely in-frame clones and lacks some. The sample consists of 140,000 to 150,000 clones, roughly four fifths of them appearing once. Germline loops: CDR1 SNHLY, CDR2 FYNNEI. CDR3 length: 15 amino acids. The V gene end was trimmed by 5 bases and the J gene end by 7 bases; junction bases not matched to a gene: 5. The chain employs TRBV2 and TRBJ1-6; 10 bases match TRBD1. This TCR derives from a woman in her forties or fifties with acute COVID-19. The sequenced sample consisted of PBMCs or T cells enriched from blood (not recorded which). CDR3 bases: TGTGCCAGCAGTACGGGACAGGGGTGGAATTCACCCCTCCACTTT. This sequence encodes CASSTGQGWNSPLHF.